This T cell receptor beta chain is from a study of T cell repertoires in cytomegalovirus infection. TCRdb ran MiXCR on the reads and lists one entry per CDR3 protein. Here the sample spans 570,000 or so distinct CDR3 sequences, roughly 43% being singletons. Regarding this clonotype: Its specificity is unknown.

Germline V gene sequence: CDR1 SGHVS, CDR2 FNYEAQ. Trimming cost V 3 bases and J 4 bases, with 11 bases left between them. This CDR3 is 14 amino acids long. This receptor was obtained from a human donor in good health (CMV status not recorded). Some clones in this sample may be carry-over from other donors' samples. The chain recombines TRBV7-6 with TRBJ2-3; a possible D gene is TRBD2 (5 bases). The specimen was cultured PBMCs, collected from culture after CMV antigen stimulation. CDR3: CASSLTMVPDTQYF. The CDR3, as DNA: TGTGCCAGCAGCTTGACTATGGTCCCAGATACGCAGTATTTT.